The 23 T cell receptor beta chains below were found in one sample sequenced in a study of T-cell reconstitution after alpha-beta-depleted transplantation in children. During its preparation, the TCRbeta library received unique molecular identifiers. TCRdb redid the calling of the PCR reads with MiXCR, one entry per CDR3 protein. This sample has 530,000 or so distinct CDR3 sequences, with 25% to 30% found just once. The sequencing used PBMCs, collected before TCRalphabeta/CD19-depleted stem cell transplant. Every receptor here comes from a boy under two years old with Wiskott-Aldrich syndrome, due to receive a stem cell transplant.

This clonotype was picked up a small number of times. The gene calls are TRBV5-5 and TRBJ2-2; D might be TRBD1 (5 bases). V dropped 0 bases and J dropped 6 bases, with 18 bases sitting between them. The germline V gene encodes CDR1 SGHKS and CDR2 YYEKEE (reference sequence). CDR3 length: 17 residues. The DNA for the CDR3 is TGTGCCAGCAGCTTGGAAATCACAGGCGGTTTAGCCGGGGAGCTGTTTTTT. Translating it yields CASSLEITGGLAGELFF.

The CDR3 sequence is CASSTYTGQGSYEQYF. The CDR3 DNA reads TGTGCCAGCAGCACCTACACCGGACAGGGGTCCTACGAGCAGTACTTC. The chain couples TRBV11-2 to TRBJ2-7; 9 bases match TRBD1. The CDR3 is 16 amino acids. Germline assignment: CDR1 SGHAT and CDR2 FQNNGV. V lost 5 bases and J lost 1; bases outside the gene matches: 9.

The chain joins TRBV28 to TRBJ2-7, with 11 bases lining up with TRBD2. With 2 bases clipped from V and 6 bases from J, the junction kept 6 bases outside the gene matches. This CDR3 spans 15 amino acids. From germline, CDR1 is MDHEN and CDR2 SYDVKM. The CDR3 is CASSLRLAGPPEQYF. The CDR3 DNA is TGTGCCAGCAGTTTAAGACTAGCGGGACCCCCCGAGCAGTACTTC.

In this sample, this clonotype turned up many times. At one end, the junction sequence differs from germline, possibly due to a read error. The chain joins TRBV5-1 to TRBJ2-1; D gene uncertain. The CDR3 totals 11 residues. CDR1 is SGHRS, CDR2 YFSETQ, per germline. The CDR3 spells CASSFVNEQFF. DNA for the CDR3: TGTGCCAGCAGCTTTGTCAATGAGCAGTTCTTC.

The chain is built from TRBV12-3 or TRBV12-4 and TRBJ2-7; TRBD1 might be the D (6 bases). The CDR3 is 14 residues long. V shed 6 bases and J shed 6 bases, with 18 bases lying between them. As DNA, the CDR3 is TGTGCCAGCAGCCTCCGGGTATTAGGGGGCGAGCAGTACTTC. Translation: CASSLRVLGGEQYF.

V usage is TRBV7-6 and J usage is TRBJ2-7; 8 nucleotides align to TRBD1. The CDR3 is 15 residues long. Trimming removed 0 bases from V and 1 base from J; junction bases left unmatched: 2. Germline V gives CDR1 SGHVS, CDR2 FNYEAQ. The CDR3 reads CASSLAGQGSYEQYF. The CDR3 bases are TGTGCCAGCAGCTTAGCCGGACAGGGTTCCTACGAGCAGTACTTC.

The chain couples TRBV5-1 to TRBJ2-5; D not resolved. Germline loops: CDR1 SGHRS, CDR2 YFSETQ. V was shortened by 4 bases and J by 4 bases, with 8 bases between the two germline ends. The CDR3 extends over 12 amino acids. CDR3 coding DNA: TGCGCCAGCAGCACAGACCTAGAGACCCAGTACTTC. Protein product: CASSTDLETQYF.

This chain links TRBV19 with TRBJ1-5; maybe TRBD1 (5 bases). V lost 1 base to trimming and J lost 5 bases, with 12 bases between them. The CDR3 has 15 residues. Looked up from germline, CDR1 is LNHDA and CDR2 is SQIVND (reference sequence). The CDR3 DNA sequence: TGTGCCAGTAGTATAGTGCCCGGGGCCCATCAGCCCCAGCATTTT. Translated, it gives CASSIVPGAHQPQHF.

This clonotype was detected a few times. The chain links TRBV29-1 to TRBJ2-5, with D possibly being TRBD1 (6 bases). Between the trimmed V and J ends, which lost 7 bases and 5 bases, there was a span of 20 bases. This CDR3 spans 14 amino acids. Germline V gene data show CDR1 as SQVTM and CDR2 as ANQGSEA. The CDR3 sequence is CSAILRQVKETQYF. As DNA, the CDR3 is TGCAGCGCCATATTGCGACAGGTGAAGGAGACCCAGTACTTC.

In this sample, this clonotype turned up a few times. The chain combines TRBV20-1 with TRBJ2-7, with 8 positions matching TRBD2. Germline loops: CDR1 DFQATT, CDR2 SNEGSKA (reference sequence). V trimming: 3 bases; J trimming: 5 bases; junction bases outside the gene matches: 12. CDR3 length: 15 amino acids. The chain's CDR3 is CSARGSRGSGNEQYF. CDR3 DNA sequence: TGCAGTGCTAGGGGATCTAGGGGTAGCGGGAACGAGCAGTACTTC.

The chain uses TRBV11-1 and TRBJ2-3; 9 bases line up with TRBD2. J gave up 5 bases and V 1 base, and 13 bases lay outside the gene matches. The germline gives CDR1 SGHAT, CDR2 FQDESV (reference sequence). This CDR3 has 18 amino acids. The CDR3 region has the DNA TGTGCCAGCAGCTTAGTTTCAGGCGCTAGCGGGACGAGAGATACGCAGTATTTT. Translating gives CASSLVSGASGTRDTQYF. Combining the CDR3 with reference TRBV11-1 and TRBJ2-3 gives the whole variable domain EAEVAQSPRYKITEKSQAVAFWCDPISGHATLYWYRQILGQGPELLVQFQDESVVDDSQLPKDRFSAERLKGVDSTLKIQPAELGDSAMYLCASSLVSGASGTRDTQYFGPGTRLTVL.

The V gene is TRBV6-5, the J gene TRBJ2-1, with D unclear. The ends were cut back, 8 bases at V and 6 bases at J, with 8 bases in the middle. The CDR3 totals 11 residues. Germline V CDR1 and CDR2: MNHEY, SVGAGI. The CDR3 bases are TGTGCCAGCGGGATTGGCAATGAGCAGTTCTTC. It specifies CASGIGNEQFF.

This chain connects TRBV20-1 to TRBJ2-1, with D possibly being TRBD1 or TRBD2 (5 bases each). The CDR3 extends over 13 amino acids. Trimming removed 7 bases at V and 6 bases at J, with 16 bases between. Germline V lookup: CDR1 DFQATT, CDR2 SNEGSKA (reference sequence). The CDR3 nucleotides are TGCAGTGAATTAGGGGCTAGCTCCAATGAGCAGTTCTTC. Protein product: CSELGASSNEQFF.

The rearrangement uses TRBV30 and TRBJ2-6; D uncertain. Trimming shortened V by 2 bases and J by 4 bases, and 6 bases separated the two germline ends. Germline-derived CDR1 and CDR2 are GTSNPN and SVGIG (reference sequence). This CDR3 contains 13 residues. Here the CDR3 DNA reads TGTGCCTGGAGTCCGCTAGGGGCCAACGTCCTGACTTTC. It specifies CAWSPLGANVLTF. Full variable domain (missing parts from reference TRBV30 and TRBJ2-6): SQTIHQWPATLVQPVGSPLSLECTVEGTSNPNLYWYRQAAGRGLQLLFYSVGIGQISSEVPQNLSASRPQDRQFILSSKKLLLSDSGFYLCAWSPLGANVLTFGAGSRLTVL.

In this sample, this clonotype turned up a few times. This chain joins TRBV15 and TRBJ2-4, with D perhaps TRBD1 (6 bases). This CDR3 spans 13 amino acids. The V gene lost 5 bases and the J gene lost 13 bases, with 18 bases spanning the gap. Germline-derived CDR1 and CDR2 are LNHNV and YYDKDF (reference sequence). The CDR3 bases are TGTGCCACCAGCGGCAGAGACAGGTTTGGGCAGTACTTC. Its protein product is CATSGRDRFGQYF.

The chain couples TRBV4-1 to TRBJ1-4; 7 nucleotides agree with TRBD1. Trimming at V came to 2 bases and at J to 10 bases, leaving 10 bases not matched to a gene. This CDR3 comprises 15 residues. CDR1 is MGHRA, CDR2 YSYEKL, per germline. CDR3 sequence: CASSQPYEGGAKLFF. The CDR3 region has the DNA TGCGCCAGCAGCCAACCGTACGAAGGGGGCGCAAAACTGTTTTTT.

The rearrangement joins TRBV5-1 to TRBJ2-3; 8 nucleotides agree with TRBD2. The CDR3 is 16 amino acids. V lost 0 bases to trimming and J lost 4 bases; unmatched junction nucleotides: 7. Germline-derived CDR1 and CDR2 are SGHRS and YFSETQ. In DNA form, the CDR3 reads TGCGCCAGCAGCTTGGCCGGGGGGGGCGGCGCAGATACGCAGTATTTT. It codes for CASSLAGGGGADTQYF. Full variable domain (rest looked up from reference TRBV5-1 and TRBJ2-3): KAGVTQTPRYLIKTRGQQVTLSCSPISGHRSVSWYQQTPGQGLQFLFEYFSETQRNKGNFPGRFSGRQFSNSRSEMNVSTLELGDSALYLCASSLAGGGGADTQYFGPGTRLTVL.

The V and J genes are TRBV5-1 and TRBJ2-7, with 10 bases matching TRBD1. Unmatched junction bases numbered 3, after V lost 4 bases and J lost 5 bases. Germline values: CDR1 SGHRS, CDR2 YFSETQ. The CDR3 runs 13 residues. CDR3 in amino acids: CASSPGQGNEQYF. The CDR3 DNA sequence: TGCGCCAGCAGCCCGGGACAGGGGAACGAGCAGTACTTC.

This clonotype was detected a few times. J is TRBJ2-7 and V is TRBV6-6; a possible D gene is TRBD2 (6 bases). This CDR3 is built from 13 residues. Germline V gene data show CDR1 as MNHNY and CDR2 as SVGAGI (reference sequence). V was pared by 8 bases and J by 2 bases, with 13 bases between. The CDR3 protein is CASVGSPTYEQYF. For the CDR3, the DNA is TGTGCCAGCGTCGGGAGCCCCACCTACGAGCAGTACTTC.

This clonotype was found a few times. The genes are TRBV10-3 and TRBJ2-2, with D uncertain. V lost 1 base to trimming and J lost 2 bases, with 11 bases between them. The CDR3 runs 16 residues. The germline V gene encodes CDR1 ENHRY and CDR2 SYGVKD. CDR3 coding DNA: TGTGCCATCAGTGAGTTCGGCCTTTCCAACACCGGGGAGCTGTTTTTT. This gives the protein CAISEFGLSNTGELFF.

This clonotype was seen a handful of times. V usage is TRBV20-1 and J usage is TRBJ2-3; 8 bases line up with TRBD2. The CDR3 sequence is 12 residues long. The junction had 9 bases not matched to a gene; V was cut back by 7 bases and J by 9 bases. Germline CDR1 and CDR2: DFQATT and SNEGSKA (reference sequence). The CDR3 sequence is CSGKNERETQYF. CDR3 coding DNA: TGCAGTGGTAAAAATGAGCGGGAGACGCAGTATTTT.

This clonotype was seen only a few times. The genes are TRBV28 and TRBJ1-6; 7 bases are a match to TRBD1. The germline V gene has CDR1 MDHEN and CDR2 SYDVKM. CDR3 length: 16 amino acids. J was trimmed by 10 bases and V by 1 base; bases with no gene match: 10. CDR3 nucleotide sequence: TGTGCCAGCAGTTTATATGGGCTGACAGGGAAGTCACCCCTCCACTTT. Translating it yields CASSLYGLTGKSPLHF.

The J gene is TRBJ2-7, the V gene TRBV20-1, with a weak D call TRBD1 (7 bases). The CDR3 loop spans 13 amino acids. The germline CDR1 and CDR2 sequences are DFQATT and SNEGSKA (reference sequence). V lost 5 bases and J 2 bases, leaving 13 bases between the germline ends. For the CDR3, the DNA is TGCAGTGCTGCGGGACAGACCCCCTACGAGCAGTACTTC. Protein sequence: CSAAGQTPYEQYF.